This T cell receptor beta chain originates from a study of glioma-infiltrating T cells. Overall study findings and caveats: Tissue and blood shared very few CDR3 sequences.

On this clonotype: What it recognizes is unknown.

Using RNA template, CDR3s of TCR alpha and beta were amplified with iRepertoire arm-PCR. TCRdb processed the multiplex PCR reads anew with MiXCR; each CDR3 protein has one entry. The sample holds 300,000 to 400,000 distinct CDR3 sequences, roughly two fifths seen once. The TCR comes from a human donor with low-grade glioma or glioblastoma, undergoing nonglioma brain surgery, or in good health (not recorded which). Sequenced sample: glioma tissue, nonneoplastic brain tissue, or PBMCs (not recorded which).

This CDR3 reads CASSLLGPISNQPQHF. In DNA, the CDR3 is TGTGCCAGCAGTTTATTAGGTCCCATAAGCAATCAGCCCCAGCATTTT. The chain employs TRBV12-3 or TRBV12-4 and TRBJ1-5; no clear D. CDR3 length: 16 amino acids. The V gene lost 2 bases and the J gene lost 1 base, with 12 bases spanning the gap.